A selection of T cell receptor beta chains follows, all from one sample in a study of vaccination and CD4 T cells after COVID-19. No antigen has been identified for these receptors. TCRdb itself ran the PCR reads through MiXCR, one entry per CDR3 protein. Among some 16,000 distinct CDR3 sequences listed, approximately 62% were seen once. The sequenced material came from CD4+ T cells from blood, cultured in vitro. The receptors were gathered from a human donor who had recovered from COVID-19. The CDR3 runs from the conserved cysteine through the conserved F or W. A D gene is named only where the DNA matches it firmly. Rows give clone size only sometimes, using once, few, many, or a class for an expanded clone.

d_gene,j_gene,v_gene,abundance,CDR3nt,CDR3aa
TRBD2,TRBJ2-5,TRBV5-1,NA,TGCGCCAGCAGCACTGGGACTAGCGGGAACCAAGAGACCCAGTACTTC,CASSTGTSGNQETQYF
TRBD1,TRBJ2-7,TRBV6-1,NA,TGTGCCAGCAGGAGAGGACAGGGGTCGTACGAGCAGTACTTC,CASRRGQGSYEQYF
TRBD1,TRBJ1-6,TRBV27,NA,TGTGCCAGCAGTTTTCGGGGACAGAATAATTCACCCCTCCACTTT,CASSFRGQNNSPLHF
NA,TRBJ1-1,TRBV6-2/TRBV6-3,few,TGTGCCAGCAGTTACGTTCGAGGCTTAGATACTGAAGCTTTCTTT,CASSYVRGLDTEAFF
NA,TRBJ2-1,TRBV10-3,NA,TGTGCCATCAGCCTCCAAGTGGGTGAAGATGAGCAGTTCTTC,CAISLQVGEDEQFF
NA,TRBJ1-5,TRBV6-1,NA,TGTGCCAGCAGTGAAGTAGCAGGGGTGAGCAATCAGCCCCAGCATTTT,CASSEVAGVSNQPQHF
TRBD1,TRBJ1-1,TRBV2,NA,TGTGCCAGCACCCGGGAGGGACAGGTTACTGAAGCTTTCTTT,CASTREGQVTEAFF
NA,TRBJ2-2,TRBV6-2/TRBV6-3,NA,TGTGCCAGCAAGAGAACTCGGACAGCGAACACCGGGGAGCTGTTTTTT,CASKRTRTANTGELFF
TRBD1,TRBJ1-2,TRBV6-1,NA,TGTGCCAGCAGACGCGGACAGGGGATTTATGGCTACACCTTC,CASRRGQGIYGYTF
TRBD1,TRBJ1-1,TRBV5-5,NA,TGTGCCAGCAGCCTTATGACCGGGACAGGGAACACTGAAGCTTTCTTT,CASSLMTGTGNTEAFF
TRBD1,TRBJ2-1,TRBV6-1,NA,TGTGCCAGCAGTGCCGGACAGGGGATATACAATGAGCAGTTCTTC,CASSAGQGIYNEQFF
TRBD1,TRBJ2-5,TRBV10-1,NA,TGCGCCAGCAGCCTTGGGACAGGGGGCCAAGAGACCCAGTACTTC,CASSLGTGGQETQYF
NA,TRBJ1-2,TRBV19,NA,TGTGCCAGTAGTAGGGAGATAGTCTACTATGGCTACACCTTC,CASSREIVYYGYTF
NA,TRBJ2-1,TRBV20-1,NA,TGCAGTGCTAGGGGCCTGCTCTACAATGAGCAGTTCTTC,CSARGLLYNEQFF
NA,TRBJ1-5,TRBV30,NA,TGTGCCTGGAGTCGGCCTGGGGGCAATCAGCCCCAGCATTTT,CAWSRPGGNQPQHF
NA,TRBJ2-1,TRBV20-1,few,TGCAGTGCTAGAGCATGGCGGTCCTACAATGAGCAGTTCTTC,CSARAWRSYNEQFF
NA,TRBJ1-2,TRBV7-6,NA,TGTGCCATAAGGGATAACTATGGCTACACCTTC,CAIRDNYGYTF
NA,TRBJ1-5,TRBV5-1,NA,TGCGCCAGCAGCTTGGATCCAGGGTCCGTCCATCAGCCCCAGCATTTT,CASSLDPGSVHQPQHF
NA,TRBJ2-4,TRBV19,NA,TGTGCCAGTAGGGAGGGGGAGGCCAAAAACATTCAGTACTTC,CASREGEAKNIQYF
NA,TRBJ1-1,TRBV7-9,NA,TGTGCCAGCAGCCACGACGGGATGAACACTGAAGCTTTCTTT,CASSHDGMNTEAFF
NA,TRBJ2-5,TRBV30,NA,TGTGCCTGGAGTACATTAGAGACCCAGTACTTC,CAWSTLETQYF
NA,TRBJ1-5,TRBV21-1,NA,TGTGCCAGCAGGATACAGGGTACCTTCAATCAGCCCCAGCATTTT,CASRIQGTFNQPQHF
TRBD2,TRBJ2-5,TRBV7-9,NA,TGTGCCAGCAGCCTTGGACTAGCGGGGGGAGAGACCCAGTACTTC,CASSLGLAGGETQYF
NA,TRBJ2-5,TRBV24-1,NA,TGTGCCACCAGTGATTTGCAAGACATACAAGAGACCCAGTACTTC,CATSDLQDIQETQYF
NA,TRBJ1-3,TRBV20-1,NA,TGCAGTGCTAAGGGACTTCGCTCTGGAAACACCATATATTTT,CSAKGLRSGNTIYF
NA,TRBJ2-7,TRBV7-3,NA,TGTGCCAGCAGCTTAACCGGGAGAGGCGAGCAGTACTTC,CASSLTGRGEQYF